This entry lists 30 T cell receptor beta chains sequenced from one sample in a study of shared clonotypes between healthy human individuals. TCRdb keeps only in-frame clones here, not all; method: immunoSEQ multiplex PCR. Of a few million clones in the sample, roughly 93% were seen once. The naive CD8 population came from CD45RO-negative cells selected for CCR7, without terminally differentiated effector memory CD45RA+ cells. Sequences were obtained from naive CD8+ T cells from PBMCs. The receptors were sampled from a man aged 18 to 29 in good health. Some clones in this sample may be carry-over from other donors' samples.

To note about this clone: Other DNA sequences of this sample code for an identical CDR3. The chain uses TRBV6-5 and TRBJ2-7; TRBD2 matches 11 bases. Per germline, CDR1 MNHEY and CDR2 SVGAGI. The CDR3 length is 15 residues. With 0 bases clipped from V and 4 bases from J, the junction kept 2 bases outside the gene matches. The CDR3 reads CASSYSTSGTYEQYF. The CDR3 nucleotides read TGTGCCAGCAGTTACTCGACTAGCGGGACGTACGAGCAGTACTTC.

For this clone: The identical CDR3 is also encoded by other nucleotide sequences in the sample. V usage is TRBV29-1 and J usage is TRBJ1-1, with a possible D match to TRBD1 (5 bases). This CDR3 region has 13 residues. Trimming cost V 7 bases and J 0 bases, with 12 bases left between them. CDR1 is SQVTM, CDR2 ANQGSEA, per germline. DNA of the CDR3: TGCAGCGCCTGGGGGGGGATGAACACTGAAGCTTTCTTT. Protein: CSAWGGMNTEAFF.

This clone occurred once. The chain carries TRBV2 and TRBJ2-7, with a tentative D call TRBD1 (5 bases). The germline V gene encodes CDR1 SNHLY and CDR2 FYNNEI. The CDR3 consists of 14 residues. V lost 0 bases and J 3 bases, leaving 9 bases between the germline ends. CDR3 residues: CASSEALGDYEQYF. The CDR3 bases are TGTGCCAGCAGTGAAGCCCTAGGGGACTACGAGCAGTACTTC.

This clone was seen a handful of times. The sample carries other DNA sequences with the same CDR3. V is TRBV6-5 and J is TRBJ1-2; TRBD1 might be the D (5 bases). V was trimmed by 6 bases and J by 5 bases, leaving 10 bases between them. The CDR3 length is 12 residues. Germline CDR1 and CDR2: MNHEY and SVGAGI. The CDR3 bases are TGTGCCAGCAGCGACAGTCCATATGGCTACACCTTC. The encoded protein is CASSDSPYGYTF.

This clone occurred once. CDR3 in amino acids: CASSLRWPLVDEQFF. CDR3 sequence (DNA): TGTGCCAGCAGCTTAAGGTGGCCTCTTGTGGATGAGCAGTTCTTC. The V gene is TRBV7-7, the J gene TRBJ2-1; no firm D call. V lost 2 bases, J lost 8 bases, and 16 bases lay in between. The CDR3 runs 15 residues. Germline assignment: CDR1 SSHAT and CDR2 FNYEAQ (reference sequence). The full variable domain, completed using reference TRBV7-7 and TRBJ2-1, is GAGVSQSPRYKVTKRGQDVTLRCDPISSHATLYWYQQALGQGPEFLTYFNYEAQPDKSGLPSDRFSAERPEGSISTLTIQRTEQRDSAMYRCASSLRWPLVDEQFFGPGTRLTVL.

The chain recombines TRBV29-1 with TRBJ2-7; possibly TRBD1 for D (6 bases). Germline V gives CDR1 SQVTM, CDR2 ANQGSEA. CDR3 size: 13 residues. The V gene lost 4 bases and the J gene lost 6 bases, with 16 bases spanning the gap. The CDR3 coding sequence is TGCAGCGTTGTCGGGACACCTTTTGGCGAGCAGTACTTC. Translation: CSVVGTPFGEQYF.

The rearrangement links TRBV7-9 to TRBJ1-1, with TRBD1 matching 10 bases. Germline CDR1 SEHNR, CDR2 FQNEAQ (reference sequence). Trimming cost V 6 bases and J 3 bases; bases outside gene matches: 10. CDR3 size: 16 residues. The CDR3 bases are TGTGCCAGCAGTTCATCGACAGGGGGCTTCGACACTGAAGCTTTCTTT. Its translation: CASSSSTGGFDTEAFF.

In DNA, the CDR3 is TGTGCCAGCAGTCCACGACAGGGATCCGGGGAGCTGTTTTTT. It specifies CASSPRQGSGELFF. V gene TRBV27 combines with J gene TRBJ2-2; the match to TRBD1 covers 7 bases. The CDR3 loop spans 14 amino acids. Germline CDR1 reads MNHEY; CDR2 reads SMNVEV (reference sequence). The junction had 6 bases not matched to a gene; V was cut back by 5 bases and J by 6 bases.

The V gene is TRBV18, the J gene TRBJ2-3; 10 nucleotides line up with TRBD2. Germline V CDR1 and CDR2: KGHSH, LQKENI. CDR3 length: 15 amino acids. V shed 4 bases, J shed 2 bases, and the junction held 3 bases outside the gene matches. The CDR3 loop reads CASSLGTSVTDTQYF. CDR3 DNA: TGTGCCAGCTCACTCGGGACTAGCGTCACAGATACGCAGTATTTT.

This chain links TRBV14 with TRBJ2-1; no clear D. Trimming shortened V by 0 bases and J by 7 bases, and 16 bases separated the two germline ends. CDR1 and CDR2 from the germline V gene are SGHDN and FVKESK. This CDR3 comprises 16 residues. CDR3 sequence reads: CASSQERLGVGNEQFF. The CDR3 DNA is TGTGCCAGCAGCCAAGAACGACTTGGAGTGGGGAATGAGCAGTTCTTC.

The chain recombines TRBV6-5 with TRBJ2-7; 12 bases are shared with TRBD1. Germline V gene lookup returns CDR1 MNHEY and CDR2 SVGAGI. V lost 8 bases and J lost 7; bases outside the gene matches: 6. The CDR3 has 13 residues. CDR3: CASGTGGFGEQYF. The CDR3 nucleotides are TGTGCCAGCGGGACAGGGGGCTTCGGGGAGCAGTACTTC.

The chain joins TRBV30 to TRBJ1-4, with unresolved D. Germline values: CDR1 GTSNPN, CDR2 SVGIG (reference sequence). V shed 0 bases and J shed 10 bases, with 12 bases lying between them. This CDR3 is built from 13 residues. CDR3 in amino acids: CAWSVRLVGKLFF. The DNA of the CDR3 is TGTGCCTGGAGTGTACGGTTGGTGGGAAAACTGTTTTTT.

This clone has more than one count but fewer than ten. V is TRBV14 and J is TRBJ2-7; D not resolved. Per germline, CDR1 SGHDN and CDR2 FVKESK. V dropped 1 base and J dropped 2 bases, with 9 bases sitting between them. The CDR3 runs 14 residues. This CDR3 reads CASSQVLFAYEQYF. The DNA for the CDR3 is TGTGCCAGCAGCCAAGTGCTGTTCGCCTACGAGCAGTACTTC.

CDR3 DNA: TGTGCCAGCAGTTTATTGGGACCCGGTAACAATGAGCAGTTCTTC. This gives the protein CASSLLGPGNNEQFF. The V call is TRBV27, the J call TRBJ2-1; D tentatively reads TRBD1 or TRBD2 (5 bases each). Trimming left V 1 base short and J 5 bases short, with 12 bases between. The length of the CDR3 is 15 residues. The germline V gene encodes CDR1 MNHEY and CDR2 SMNVEV (reference sequence).

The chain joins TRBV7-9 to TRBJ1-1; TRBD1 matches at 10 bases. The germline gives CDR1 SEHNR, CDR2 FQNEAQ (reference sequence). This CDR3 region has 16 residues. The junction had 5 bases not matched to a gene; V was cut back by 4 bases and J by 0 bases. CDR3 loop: CASSSRTGGMNTEAFF. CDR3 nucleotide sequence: TGTGCCAGCAGCTCTCGGACAGGGGGGATGAACACTGAAGCTTTCTTT.

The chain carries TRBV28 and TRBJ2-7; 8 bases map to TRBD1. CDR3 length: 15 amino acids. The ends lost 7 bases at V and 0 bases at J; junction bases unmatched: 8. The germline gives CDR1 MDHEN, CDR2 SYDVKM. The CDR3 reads CASTQTGVSSYEQYF. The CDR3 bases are TGTGCCAGCACACAGACAGGGGTTAGCTCCTACGAGCAGTACTTC.

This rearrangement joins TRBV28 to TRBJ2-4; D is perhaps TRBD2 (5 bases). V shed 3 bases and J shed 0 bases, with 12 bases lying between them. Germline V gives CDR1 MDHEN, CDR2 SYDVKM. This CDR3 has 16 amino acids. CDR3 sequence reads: CASSFPGELAKNIQYF. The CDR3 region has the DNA TGTGCCAGCAGTTTCCCCGGGGAACTAGCCAAAAACATTCAGTACTTC.

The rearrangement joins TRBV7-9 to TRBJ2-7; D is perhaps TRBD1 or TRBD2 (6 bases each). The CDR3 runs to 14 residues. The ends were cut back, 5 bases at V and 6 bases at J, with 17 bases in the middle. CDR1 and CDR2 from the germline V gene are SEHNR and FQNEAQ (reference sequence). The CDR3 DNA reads TGTGCCAGCAGCCATGGGACACGGGGGTTCGAGCAGTACTTC. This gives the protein CASSHGTRGFEQYF.

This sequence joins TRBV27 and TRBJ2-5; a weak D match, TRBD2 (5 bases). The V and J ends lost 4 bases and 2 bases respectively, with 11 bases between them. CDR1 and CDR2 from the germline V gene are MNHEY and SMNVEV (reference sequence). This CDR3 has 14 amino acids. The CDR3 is CASSYRTPQETQYF. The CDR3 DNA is TGTGCCAGCAGTTATCGGACTCCACAAGAGACCCAGTACTTC.

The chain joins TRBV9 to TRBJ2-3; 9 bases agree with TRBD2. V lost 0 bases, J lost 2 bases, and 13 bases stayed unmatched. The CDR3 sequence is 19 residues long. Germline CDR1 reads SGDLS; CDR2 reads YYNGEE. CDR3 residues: CASSVETLGTSLYTDTQYF. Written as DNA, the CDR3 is TGTGCCAGCAGCGTAGAAACCCTGGGGACTAGCCTTTACACAGATACGCAGTATTTT.

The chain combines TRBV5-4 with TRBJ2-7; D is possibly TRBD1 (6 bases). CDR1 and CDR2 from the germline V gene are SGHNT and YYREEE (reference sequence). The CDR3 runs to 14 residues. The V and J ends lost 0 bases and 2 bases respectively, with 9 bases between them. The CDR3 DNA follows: TGTGCCAGCAGCTTGGGGGACAAAACCTACGAGCAGTACTTC. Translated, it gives CASSLGDKTYEQYF.

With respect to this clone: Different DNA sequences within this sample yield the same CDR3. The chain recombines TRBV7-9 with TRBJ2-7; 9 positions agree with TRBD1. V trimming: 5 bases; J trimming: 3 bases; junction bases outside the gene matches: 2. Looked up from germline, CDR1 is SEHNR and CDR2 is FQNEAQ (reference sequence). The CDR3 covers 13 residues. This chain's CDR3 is CASSRQGGYEQYF. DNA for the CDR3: TGTGCCAGCAGCCGACAGGGGGGCTACGAGCAGTACTTC.

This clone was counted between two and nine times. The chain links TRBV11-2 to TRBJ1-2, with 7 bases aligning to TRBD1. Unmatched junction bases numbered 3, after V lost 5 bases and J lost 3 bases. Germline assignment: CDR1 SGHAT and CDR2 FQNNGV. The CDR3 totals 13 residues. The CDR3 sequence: CASSIRGDYGYTF. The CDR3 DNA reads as TGTGCCAGCAGCATCAGGGGGGACTATGGCTACACCTTC.

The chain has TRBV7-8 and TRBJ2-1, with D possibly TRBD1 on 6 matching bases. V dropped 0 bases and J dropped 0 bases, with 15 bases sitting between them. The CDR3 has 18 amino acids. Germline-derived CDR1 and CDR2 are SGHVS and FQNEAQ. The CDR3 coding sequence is TGTGCCAGCAGCTTAGCGTGGGGGCTCTTAAGCTCCTACAATGAGCAGTTCTTC. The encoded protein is CASSLAWGLLSSYNEQFF.

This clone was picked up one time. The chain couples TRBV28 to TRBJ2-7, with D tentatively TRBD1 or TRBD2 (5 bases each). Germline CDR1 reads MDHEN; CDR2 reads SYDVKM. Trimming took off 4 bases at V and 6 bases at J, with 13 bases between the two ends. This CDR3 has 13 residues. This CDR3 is CASSSITGTEQYF. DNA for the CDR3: TGTGCCAGCAGTTCGATAACCGGGACCGAGCAGTACTTC.

Written as DNA, the CDR3 is TGCGCCAGCAGCTCCCCCGGGGAGCTGTTTTTT. Protein sequence: CASSSPGELFF. V gene TRBV5-1 combines with J gene TRBJ2-2; no firm D call. CDR3 length: 11 residues. Germline assignment: CDR1 SGHRS and CDR2 YFSETQ. Trimming cost V 3 bases and J 6 bases, with 3 bases left between them.

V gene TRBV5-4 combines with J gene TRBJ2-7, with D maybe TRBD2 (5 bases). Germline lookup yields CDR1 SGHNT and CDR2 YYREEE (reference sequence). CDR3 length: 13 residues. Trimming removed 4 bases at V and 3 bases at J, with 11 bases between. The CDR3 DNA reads TGTGCCAGCAGCCCACGGGCGGGCTACGAGCAGTACTTC. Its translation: CASSPRAGYEQYF.

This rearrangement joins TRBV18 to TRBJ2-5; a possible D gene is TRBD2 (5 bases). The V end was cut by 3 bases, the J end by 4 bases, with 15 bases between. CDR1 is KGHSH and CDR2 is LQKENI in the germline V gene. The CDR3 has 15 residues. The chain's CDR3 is CASSPFPGGGETQYF. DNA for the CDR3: TGTGCCAGCTCACCCTTTCCGGGTGGAGGAGAGACCCAGTACTTC.

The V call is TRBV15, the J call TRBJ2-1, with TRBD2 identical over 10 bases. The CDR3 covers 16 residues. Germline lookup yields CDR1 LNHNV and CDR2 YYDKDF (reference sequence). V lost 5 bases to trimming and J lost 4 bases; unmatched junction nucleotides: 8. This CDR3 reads CATSARGTSVYNEQFF. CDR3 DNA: TGTGCCACCAGCGCCCGTGGGACTAGCGTTTACAATGAGCAGTTCTTC.

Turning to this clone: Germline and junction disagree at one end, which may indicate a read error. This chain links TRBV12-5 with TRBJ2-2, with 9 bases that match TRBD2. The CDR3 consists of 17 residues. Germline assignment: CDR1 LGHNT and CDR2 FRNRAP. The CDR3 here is CASGLGRAGGDTGELFF. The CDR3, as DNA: TGTGCTAGTGGCTTGGGCAGAGCGGGAGGAGACACCGGGGAGCTGTTTTTT.